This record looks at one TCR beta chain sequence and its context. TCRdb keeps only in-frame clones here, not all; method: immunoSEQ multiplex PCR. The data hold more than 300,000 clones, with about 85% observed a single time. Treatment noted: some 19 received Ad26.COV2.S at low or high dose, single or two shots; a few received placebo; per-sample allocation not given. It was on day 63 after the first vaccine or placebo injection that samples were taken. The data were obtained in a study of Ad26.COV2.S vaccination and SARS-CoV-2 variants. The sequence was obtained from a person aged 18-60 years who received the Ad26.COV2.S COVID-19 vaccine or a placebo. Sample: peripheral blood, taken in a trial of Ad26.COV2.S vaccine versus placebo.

The CDR3 coding sequence is TGTGCCAGCAGCTTAGGGACAGACTCCTACGAGCAGTACTTC. Translation gives CASSLGTDSYEQYF. This chain links TRBV7-6 with TRBJ2-7, with D tentatively TRBD1 (6 bases). Germline loops: CDR1 SGHVS, CDR2 FNYEAQ. This CDR3 contains 14 residues. The V and J ends lost 1 base and 0 bases respectively, with 7 bases between them.